The next 24 T cell receptor beta chains were all read from a single sample in a study of blood T cell repertoires in COVID-19. Clones were read by immunoSEQ multiplex PCR, and TCRdb kept only the in-frame ones, dropping some. The profile shows tens of thousands of clones, approximately 88% of them singletons. Sequencing input: peripheral blood. These receptors all come from a man aged 45-65 years with acute or convalescent COVID-19.

CDR3: CASVAGANTGELFF. CDR3 sequence (DNA): TGTGCCAGCGTAGCAGGGGCGAACACCGGGGAGCTGTTTTTT. The chain is built from TRBV2 and TRBJ2-2; TRBD1 is a possible D gene (6 bases). The CDR3 has 14 residues. The ends were cut back, 8 bases at V and 0 bases at J, with 10 bases in the middle. CDR1 and CDR2 from the germline V gene are SNHLY and FYNNEI.

The chain joins TRBV4-1 to TRBJ2-1, with 8 positions matching TRBD1. Trimming cost V 3 bases and J 8 bases; bases outside gene matches: 6. The CDR3 extends over 14 amino acids. The V gene's germline CDR1 is MGHRA and CDR2 YSYEKL. The CDR3 reads CASSQEQGVDEQFF. CDR3 DNA: TGCGCCAGCAGCCAGGAACAGGGGGTCGATGAGCAGTTCTTC.

This clone has a handful of counts. The V call is TRBV29-1, the J call TRBJ2-5; possibly TRBD2 for D (5 bases). The V gene's germline CDR1 is SQVTM and CDR2 ANQGSEA. The CDR3 consists of 12 residues. The germline V and J ends were trimmed by 7 bases and 2 bases, with 11 bases remaining between them. The chain's CDR3 is CSADLAQETQYF. The CDR3 coding sequence is TGCAGCGCCGATCTAGCACAAGAGACCCAGTACTTC.

This chain connects TRBV5-1 to TRBJ1-4, with 7 bases matching TRBD1. The CDR3 consists of 16 residues. J gave up 0 bases and V 4 bases, and 6 bases lay outside the gene matches. Per germline, CDR1 SGHRS and CDR2 YFSETQ. The CDR3 here is CASSKDRESTNEKLFF. The CDR3 bases are TGCGCCAGCAGCAAAGACAGGGAGTCAACTAATGAAAAACTGTTTTTT.

The chain carries TRBV30 and TRBJ1-6; 7 bases fit TRBD1. V lost 0 bases to trimming and J lost 6 bases; unmatched junction nucleotides: 5. Germline V lookup: CDR1 GTSNPN, CDR2 SVGIG (reference sequence). The CDR3 runs to 15 residues. The CDR3 nucleotides read TGTGCCTGGAGTGTATTTGGGACAGCTAATTCACCCCTCCACTTT. Translation gives CAWSVFGTANSPLHF.

CDR3 in amino acids: CASRVENQPQHF. CDR3 DNA: TGTGCCAGCAGGGTAGAAAATCAGCCCCAGCATTTT. The chain has TRBV2 and TRBJ1-5; D call uncertain. The CDR3 is 12 residues long. Germline V gene data show CDR1 as SNHLY and CDR2 as FYNNEI. With 6 bases removed from V and 4 bases from J, the gap between germline ends came to 7 bases.

The chain has TRBV10-2 and TRBJ1-2, with TRBD1 identical over 8 bases. CDR1 and CDR2 from the germline V gene are WSHSY and SAAADI. CDR3 length equals 14 residues. V dropped 3 bases and J dropped 6; count of bases not matched to a gene: 6. The CDR3 reads CASSDFDRGDGYTF. The DNA for the CDR3 is TGCGCCAGCAGTGATTTTGACAGGGGAGATGGCTACACCTTC.

This clone appeared a few times. The chain is built from TRBV11-2 and TRBJ2-7; D not certain. Germline-derived CDR1 and CDR2 are SGHAT and FQNNGV. V lost 5 bases and J 1 base, leaving 9 bases between the germline ends. CDR3 length equals 13 residues. In nucleotides, the CDR3 is TGTGCCAGCAGCATGACTGGGTCCTACGAGCAGTACTTC. Its translation: CASSMTGSYEQYF.

This chain links TRBV5-6 with TRBJ2-5; a possible D gene is TRBD1 (6 bases). With 0 bases removed from V and 3 bases from J, the gap between germline ends came to 12 bases. Germline V gene sequence: CDR1 SGHDT, CDR2 YYEEEE. This CDR3 comprises 15 residues. The CDR3 region has the DNA TGTGCCAGCAGCTTGGTTGGGGGCCGAGAAGAGACCCAGTACTTC. This gives the protein CASSLVGGREETQYF.

This chain joins TRBV29-1 and TRBJ1-4; 10 bases align to TRBD1. The CDR3 contains 14 residues. V trimming: 4 bases; J trimming: 8 bases; junction bases outside the gene matches: 7. Looked up from germline, CDR1 is SQVTM and CDR2 is ANQGSEA. The CDR3 here is CSVGTGQGLEKLFF. CDR3 DNA: TGCAGCGTTGGAACGGGACAGGGGTTGGAAAAACTGTTTTTT. Complete variable domain (other parts from reference TRBV29-1 and TRBJ1-4): SAVISQKPSRDICQRGTSLTIQCQVDSQVTMMFWYRQQPGQSLTLIATANQGSEATYESGFVIDKFPISRPNLTFSTLTVSNMSPEDSSIYLCSVGTGQGLEKLFFGSGTQLSVL.

The chain combines TRBV30 with TRBJ1-4; perhaps TRBD1 as D (5 bases). The CDR3 is made up of 13 amino acids. CDR1 is GTSNPN, CDR2 SVGIG, per germline (reference sequence). V lost 5 bases and J 6 bases, leaving 13 bases between the germline ends. The CDR3 region has the DNA TGTGCCTGGGCCGGTGGAGGGGATGAAAAACTGTTTTTT. Residues: CAWAGGGDEKLFF. The whole variable domain, filled in from reference TRBV30 and TRBJ1-4, reads SQTIHQWPATLVQPVGSPLSLECTVEGTSNPNLYWYRQAAGRGLQLLFYSVGIGQISSEVPQNLSASRPQDRQFILSSKKLLLSDSGFYLCAWAGGGDEKLFFGSGTQLSVL.

The CDR3 nucleotides are TGCGCCAGCAGCTTTGGACAGGAAAGGGAGCAGTACTTC. Amino acid sequence: CASSFGQEREQYF. This chain joins TRBV5-1 and TRBJ2-7; 7 nucleotides align to TRBD1. The J segment lost 7 bases and the V segment lost 2 bases, leaving 6 bases of the junction unmatched. This CDR3 has 13 residues. The germline V gene has CDR1 SGHRS and CDR2 YFSETQ.

V is TRBV9 and J is TRBJ2-5; a weak D match, TRBD1 (5 bases). The CDR3 has 14 amino acids. The V end lost 0 bases, the J end lost 5 bases, and 11 bases lay between the germline ends. CDR1 and CDR2 from the germline V gene are SGDLS and YYNGEE. DNA of the CDR3: TGTGCCAGCAGCGTAGAGGGGTACGGGGAGACCCAGTACTTC. This gives the protein CASSVEGYGETQYF.

With respect to this clone: The identical CDR3 is also encoded by other nucleotide sequences in the sample. V gene TRBV7-2 combines with J gene TRBJ1-1, with no clear D. Trimming shortened V by 1 base and J by 1 base, and 4 bases separated the two germline ends. The length of the CDR3 is 13 residues. CDR1 is SGHTA and CDR2 is FQGNSA in the germline V gene. In DNA, the CDR3 is TGTGCCAGCAGCTTAGACAGGAACACTGAAGCTTTCTTT. It is translated as CASSLDRNTEAFF.

The CDR3 is CASGVGRDSELSSYNEQFF. The CDR3 region has the DNA TGCGCCAGCGGAGTGGGACGGGACTCAGAATTGAGCTCCTACAATGAGCAGTTCTTC. V is TRBV23-1 and J is TRBJ2-1; D is possibly TRBD2 (6 bases). TRBV23-1 is an ORF, with its function uncertain. The CDR3 totals 19 residues. With 8 bases removed from V and 0 bases from J, the gap between germline ends came to 26 bases.

This chain uses TRBV18 with TRBJ1-2; D gene uncertain. Germline loops: CDR1 KGHSH, CDR2 LQKENI. CDR3 length: 13 amino acids. V was trimmed by 2 bases and J by 5 bases, leaving 9 bases between them. The CDR3 here is CASSPGGWYGYTF. The DNA for the CDR3 is TGTGCCAGCTCACCAGGAGGGTGGTATGGCTACACCTTC.

The V gene is TRBV5-4, the J gene TRBJ2-1; 14 bases fit TRBD2. J lost 9 bases, V lost 0 bases, and 2 bases had no gene match. CDR1 SGHNT and CDR2 YYREEE come from the germline V gene (reference sequence). The CDR3 is made up of 15 amino acids. The CDR3 loop is CASSLGTSGRTEQFF. CDR3 coding DNA: TGTGCCAGCAGCTTGGGGACTAGCGGGAGGACTGAGCAGTTCTTC.

The rearrangement uses TRBV7-9 and TRBJ2-3; the match to TRBD2 covers 10 bases. The CDR3 runs 19 residues. Germline values: CDR1 SEHNR, CDR2 FQNEAQ (reference sequence). V was clipped by 5 bases and J by 1 base; unmatched bases: 15. CDR3 coding DNA: TGTGCCAGCAGCCCCAGGCGGGCTAGCGGGAGAGGCGGCACAGATACGCAGTATTTT. Its protein product is CASSPRRASGRGGTDTQYF.

This chain uses TRBV7-2 with TRBJ2-1, with D unclear. Trimming shortened V by 7 bases and J by 3 bases, and 19 bases separated the two germline ends. In germline, CDR1 is SGHTA, CDR2 FQGNSA. The CDR3 covers 16 residues. As DNA, the CDR3 is TGTGCCAGCACCTCTGGAGCCTTCACTTACTACAATGAGCAGTTCTTC. Its translation is CASTSGAFTYYNEQFF.

V usage is TRBV24-1 and J usage is TRBJ1-2, with 7 bases lining up with TRBD1. Germline V gives CDR1 KGHDR, CDR2 SFDVKD. V shed 3 bases and J 6 bases; nucleotides not matched to a gene: 6. This CDR3 region has 14 residues. In DNA form, the CDR3 reads TGTGCCACCAGTGATCAACGGGACAGAGATGGCTACACCTTC. Protein sequence: CATSDQRDRDGYTF.

The rearrangement links TRBV3-1 (or the pseudogene TRBV3-2) to TRBJ1-6; D remains unclear. V shed 4 bases and J shed 0 bases, with 13 bases lying between them. Per the germline V gene, CDR1 is LGHDT and CDR2 is YNNKEL (reference sequence). There are 17 residues in the CDR3. The CDR3 DNA reads TGTGCCAGCAGCCGCGCCCTTATAAGCTCCTATAATTCACCCCTCCACTTT. It specifies CASSRALISSYNSPLHF.

V and J are TRBV6-1 and TRBJ1-3, with D possibly matching TRBD1 (5 bases). This CDR3 spans 14 amino acids. V lost 1 base and J lost 7, with 11 bases in between. The germline CDR1 and CDR2 sequences are MNHNS and SASEGT. The chain's CDR3 is CASSEEGTGNTIYF. The CDR3 bases are TGTGCCAGCAGTGAAGAGGGCACAGGCAACACCATATATTTT.

V usage is TRBV13 and J usage is TRBJ1-2; D is perhaps TRBD1 (6 bases). Trimming took off 10 bases at V and 3 bases at J, with 18 bases between the two ends. This CDR3 is built from 14 residues. Germline V gene sequence: CDR1 PRHDT, CDR2 FYEKMQ (reference sequence). The CDR3 DNA sequence: TGTGCCACGCTGGAGAGGGGACATTACTATGGCTACACCTTC. This gives the protein CATLERGHYYGYTF.

The chain has TRBV24-1 and TRBJ1-5, with D perhaps TRBD1 (6 bases). The CDR3 extends over 16 amino acids. Germline CDR1 KGHDR, CDR2 SFDVKD. Trimming took 7 bases from V and 3 from J, leaving 18 bases between them. The CDR3: CATSSGTGWDNQPQHF. The CDR3 DNA reads TGTGCCACCAGCTCGGGAACAGGGTGGGACAATCAGCCCCAGCATTTT.